The subject of this entry is one T cell receptor beta chain. This CDR3 spans 14 amino acids. The germline V gene encodes CDR1 MNHNS and CDR2 SASEGT. Trimming removed 3 bases from V and 5 bases from J, with 14 bases in between. The data derive from a study of control samples from healthy donors and cancer patients. Some clones are missing from TCRdb's copy, which holds only in-frame ones; the method was immunoSEQ multiplex PCR. In the table there are about 84,000 clones, more than 65% of which are singletons. The clonotype was recovered from a man between 60 and 70 years old with head and neck cancer. The source material was PBMCs. The chain links TRBV6-1 to TRBJ2-7, with a weak D call TRBD2 (6 bases). The CDR3: CASSEGGSRDEQYF. For the CDR3, the DNA is TGTGCCAGCAGTGAGGGGGGTAGCAGGGACGAGCAGTACTTC.